The present TCR beta chain was sequenced within a study of shared clonotypes between healthy human individuals. Study-level results: The diversity represented, both genetic and in exposure history, was limited by few donors.

From germline, CDR1 is SGHDT and CDR2 YYEEEE. The length of the CDR3 is 15 residues. V lost 5 bases to trimming and J lost 1 base, with 16 bases between them. Profiling relied on immunoSEQ multiplex PCR, and the TCRdb table lists in-frame clones only, not all of them. The repertoire holds 300,000 or so clones, with 74% as singletons. Regarding this clone: Its matching antigen is unknown.

The specimen sequenced was memory CD4+ T cells sorted from blood. Specified subset: CD45RA-negative fraction. The gene calls are TRBV5-6 and TRBJ2-7; D assignment may be TRBD1 or TRBD2 (5 bases each). The receptor was isolated from a man in his thirties or forties in good health. Written as DNA, the CDR3 is TGTGCCAGCAGTTACGCCGGGACCGTTTCCTACGAGCAGTACTTC. Translating it yields CASSYAGTVSYEQYF.